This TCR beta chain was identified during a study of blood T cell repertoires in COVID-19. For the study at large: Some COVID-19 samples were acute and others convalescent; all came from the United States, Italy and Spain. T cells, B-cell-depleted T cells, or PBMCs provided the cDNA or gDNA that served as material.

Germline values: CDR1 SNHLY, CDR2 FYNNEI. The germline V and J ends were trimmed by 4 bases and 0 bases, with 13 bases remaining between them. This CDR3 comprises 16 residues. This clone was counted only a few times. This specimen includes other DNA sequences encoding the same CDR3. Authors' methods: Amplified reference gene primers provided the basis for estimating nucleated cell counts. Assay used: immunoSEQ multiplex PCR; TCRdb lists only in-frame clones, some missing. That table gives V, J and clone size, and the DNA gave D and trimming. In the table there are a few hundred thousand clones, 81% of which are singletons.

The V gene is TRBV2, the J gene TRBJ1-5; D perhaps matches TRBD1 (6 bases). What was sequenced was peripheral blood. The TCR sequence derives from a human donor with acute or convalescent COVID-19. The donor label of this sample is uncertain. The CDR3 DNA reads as TGTGCCAGCAGTGCAGCGTACAGGGTTAGCAATCAGCCCCAGCATTTT. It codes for CASSAAYRVSNQPQHF.